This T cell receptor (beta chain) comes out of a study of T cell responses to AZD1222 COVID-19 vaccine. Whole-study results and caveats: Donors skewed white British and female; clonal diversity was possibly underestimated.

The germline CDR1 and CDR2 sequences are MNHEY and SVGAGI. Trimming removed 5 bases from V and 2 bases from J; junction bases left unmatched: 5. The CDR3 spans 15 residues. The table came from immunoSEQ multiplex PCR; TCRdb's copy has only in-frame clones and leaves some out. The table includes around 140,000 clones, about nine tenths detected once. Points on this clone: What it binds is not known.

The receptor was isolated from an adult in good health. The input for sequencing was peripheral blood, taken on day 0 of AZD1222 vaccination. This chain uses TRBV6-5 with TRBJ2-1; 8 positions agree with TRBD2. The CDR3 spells CASSKTSETYNEQFF. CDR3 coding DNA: TGTGCCAGCAGTAAGACTAGCGAGACCTACAATGAGCAGTTCTTC.